The rows below give T cell receptor beta chains drawn from one sample of a study of cytomegalovirus exposure and HLA in healthy donors. Assay: immunoSEQ multiplex PCR; the TCRdb copy retains only in-frame clones and omits some. Its listing shows fewer than 85,000 clones. The sequenced sample was PBMCs. The receptors come from a female donor in good health and CMV-seropositive. The CDR3 runs from the conserved cysteine through the conserved F or W. Fields, in order: V gene, J gene, CDR3 length, D gene, CDR3 protein, CDR3 DNA. A D gene is named only where the DNA matches it firmly.

>TRBV7-3|TRBJ2-1|15|NA
CASSLTQVPYNEQFF
TGTGCCAGCAGCTTAACGCAGGTACCCTACAATGAGCAGTTCTTC
>TRBV6-5|TRBJ2-7|13|NA
CASSTHLANEQYF
TGTGCCAGCAGTACCCACCTAGCGAACGAGCAGTACTTC
>TRBV5-1|TRBJ2-6|15|NA
CASSLALAGANVLTF
TGCGCCAGCAGCTTGGCCTTGGCAGGGGCCAACGTCCTGACTTTC
>TRBV29-1|TRBJ2-7|12|NA
CSVEAGNYEQYF
TGCAGCGTTGAAGCAGGAAACTACGAGCAGTACTTC
>TRBV13|TRBJ2-7|12|NA
CASSLVSYEQYF
TGTGCCAGCAGCTTAGTTAGCTACGAGCAGTACTTC
>TRBV7-9|TRBJ2-3|16|TRBD2
CASSFGAGASTDTQYF
TGTGCCAGCAGCTTTGGAGCGGGAGCCTCCACAGATACGCAGTATTTT
>TRBV18|TRBJ1-2|14|NA
CASSPGQMSYGYTF
TGTGCCAGCTCACCAGGACAGATGAGCTATGGCTACACCTTC
>TRBV19|TRBJ2-1|16|NA
CASTTNPVLTGNEQFF
TGTGCCAGTACCACAAATCCGGTCCTAACGGGCAATGAGCAGTTCTTC
>TRBV6-5|TRBJ1-2|12|NA
CASRQGDYGYTF
TGTGCCAGCAGACAGGGTGACTATGGCTACACCTTC
>TRBV6-5|TRBJ2-5|14|NA
CASSLNRAQKTQYF
TGTGCCAGCAGTCTCAACAGGGCCCAGAAGACCCAGTACTTC
>TRBV15|TRBJ2-5|18|TRBD2
CATSRMAGLAGTQETQYF
TGTGCCACCAGCAGAATGGCCGGACTAGCGGGGACCCAAGAGACCCAGTACTTC
>TRBV7-2|TRBJ1-5|15|TRBD1
CASSTQGSGNQPQHF
TGTGCCAGCAGCACACAGGGGAGTGGCAATCAGCCCCAGCATTTT
>TRBV7-9|TRBJ2-7|15|TRBD1
CASSLAGTGIHEQYF
TGTGCCAGCAGCTTAGCCGGGACAGGGATCCACGAGCAGTACTTC
>TRBV14|TRBJ2-3|15|TRBD1
CASSTTGWATDTQYF
TGTGCCAGCAGCACGACAGGGTGGGCCACAGATACGCAGTATTTT
>TRBV7-9|TRBJ2-5|17|NA
CASSLYEVGGGRETQYF
TGTGCCAGCAGCTTATACGAAGTGGGTGGGGGCCGGGAGACCCAGTACTTC